A selection of T cell receptor beta chains follows, all from one sample in a study of cytomegalovirus exposure and HLA in healthy donors. Assay used: immunoSEQ multiplex PCR; TCRdb lists only in-frame clones, some missing. The sample holds tens of thousands of clones. The sample comprised PBMCs. The receptor set was obtained from a man younger than 35 in good health and CMV-seropositive. Both conserved end residues are part of each CDR3. D genes are given only for firm matches.

TRBD1	TRBV19	TRBJ1-5	CASSNTGGGQPQHF	TGTGCCAGTAGTAATACAGGGGGCGGTCAGCCCCAGCATTTT
NA	TRBV4-1	TRBJ2-7	CASSQDPGATYEQYF	TGCGCCAGCAGCCAAGATCCTGGAGCAACCTACGAGCAGTACTTC
NA	TRBV7-9	TRBJ1-1	CASSLAGGGFTEAFF	TGTGCCAGCAGCTTAGCCGGCGGAGGTTTCACTGAAGCTTTCTTT
NA	TRBV30	TRBJ1-4	CAWALRGDEKLFF	TGTGCCTGGGCGCTAAGGGGTGATGAAAAACTGTTTTTT
NA	TRBV5-1	TRBJ2-2	CASSLAVELNTGELFF	TGCGCCAGCAGCCTGGCGGTTGAGCTAAACACCGGGGAGCTGTTTTTT
TRBD1	TRBV6-5	TRBJ1-2	CASSKRTGAYGYTF	TGTGCCAGCAGTAAACGCACAGGGGCCTATGGCTACACCTTC
TRBD1	TRBV27	TRBJ1-6	CASSWDRDNSPLHF	TGTGCCAGCAGTTGGGACAGGGATAATTCACCCCTCCACTTT
NA	TRBV4-2	TRBJ1-4	CASSPNTLEKLFF	TGTGCCAGCAGCCCAAACACGTTGGAAAAACTGTTTTTT
NA	TRBV11-3	TRBJ2-7	CASSLGQTYEQYF	TGTGCCAGCAGCTTGGGCCAGACCTACGAGCAGTACTTC
NA	TRBV5-5	TRBJ1-2	CASSLAGQNYGYTF	TGTGCCAGCAGCTTGGCAGGACAAAACTATGGCTACACCTTC
TRBD1	TRBV2	TRBJ1-6	CASNGNRGFNSPLHF	TGTGCCAGCAACGGAAACAGGGGGTTCAATTCACCCCTCCACTTT
NA	TRBV7-2	TRBJ1-4	CASSLVSGTNEKLFF	TGTGCCAGCAGCTTAGTAAGCGGGACTAATGAAAAACTGTTTTTT
NA	TRBV27	TRBJ2-7	CASSYSGTGFYEQYF	TGTGCCAGCAGTTATTCCGGGACTGGCTTTTACGAGCAGTACTTC
NA	TRBV18	TRBJ1-5	CASSLRPFSNQPQHF	TGTGCCAGCTCACTGAGGCCCTTTAGCAATCAGCCCCAGCATTTT
TRBD2	TRBV27	TRBJ2-3	CARWTSFPDTQYF	TGTGCCAGATGGACTAGTTTCCCAGATACGCAGTATTTT
NA	TRBV14	TRBJ2-3	CASSPPGDGRGVADTQYF	TGTGCCAGCAGCCCTCCCGGGGATGGGCGAGGTGTGGCAGATACGCAGTATTTT
TRBD1	TRBV7-8	TRBJ1-1	CASSLPDRGTEAFF	TGTGCCAGCAGCTTACCTGACAGGGGAACTGAAGCTTTCTTT
NA	TRBV28	TRBJ2-7	CASSPRQPYEQYF	TGTGCCAGCAGTCCCAGACAGCCCTACGAGCAGTACTTC
TRBD2	TRBV7-2	TRBJ2-2	CASSRMGGSGTGELFF	TGTGCCAGCAGCCGCATGGGGGGGTCGGGCACCGGGGAGCTGTTTTTT
TRBD1	TRBV6-6	TRBJ1-5	CASTWTGGGQPQHF	TGTGCCAGCACCTGGACAGGGGGTGGTCAGCCCCAGCATTTT
TRBD2	TRBV27	TRBJ2-5	CASSLKGLAGEETQYF	TGTGCCAGCAGTTTAAAAGGACTAGCGGGAGAAGAGACCCAGTACTTC
TRBD1	TRBV7-6	TRBJ2-1	CASSTRTGPWFF	TGTGCCAGCAGCACCCGGACAGGTCCGTGGTTCTTC
NA	TRBV27	TRBJ2-5	CASSTRPGGFQETQYF	TGTGCCAGCAGTACGAGACCCGGCGGGTTCCAGGAGACCCAGTACTTC
NA	TRBV7-2	TRBJ2-7	CASSFTRSTYEQYF	TGTGCCAGCAGCTTTACCCGCAGTACCTACGAGCAGTACTTC
TRBD2	TRBV27	TRBJ2-7	CASSLTSGIYEQYF	TGTGCCAGCAGTTTAACTAGCGGGATCTACGAGCAGTACTTC
TRBD1	TRBV6-5	TRBJ2-3	CASSYKQGADTQYF	TGTGCCAGCAGTTACAAGCAGGGGGCCGATACGCAGTATTTT
NA	TRBV30	TRBJ1-5	CAWSVQGGSQPQHF	TGTGCCTGGAGTGTCCAGGGAGGAAGTCAGCCCCAGCATTTT
NA	TRBV10-3	TRBJ1-6	CAISGTLNSPLHF	TGTGCCATCTCTGGGACACTTAATTCACCCCTCCACTTT
TRBD1	TRBV28	TRBJ1-5	CASSLQGAIQPQHF	TGTGCCAGCAGTTTACAGGGGGCAATTCAGCCCCAGCATTTT
TRBD2	TRBV29-1	TRBJ2-7	CSVTGRLAEPYEQYF	TGCAGCGTAACGGGGCGACTAGCGGAGCCCTACGAGCAGTACTTC
TRBD1	TRBV18	TRBJ2-7	CASSLESGQGLYEQYF	TGTGCCAGCTCTCTAGAATCGGGACAGGGATTATACGAGCAGTACTTC
NA	TRBV9	TRBJ2-1	CASSAQVSNEQFF	TGTGCCAGCAGCGCACAGGTCAGCAATGAGCAGTTCTTC
NA	TRBV19	TRBJ1-5	CASRRTHREQPQHF	TGTGCCAGTAGAAGGACCCACCGGGAACAGCCCCAGCATTTT
TRBD1	TRBV27	TRBJ2-5	CASRKGTGGGWTQETQYF	TGTGCCAGCAGGAAGGGGACAGGGGGCGGGTGGACCCAAGAGACCCAGTACTTC
TRBD1	TRBV7-9	TRBJ1-2	CASSYGTGDGYTF	TGTGCCAGCAGCTACGGGACAGGGGACGGCTACACCTTC
NA	TRBV27	TRBJ1-1	CASRILQGNTEAFF	TGTGCCAGCAGGATTCTACAGGGGAACACTGAAGCTTTCTTT
NA	TRBV6-5	TRBJ1-5	CASRRGRQSNQPQHF	TGTGCCAGCAGGCGAGGCCGACAGAGCAATCAGCCCCAGCATTTT
NA	TRBV29-1	TRBJ2-1	CSAVIPGFSALTYNEQFF	TGCAGCGCCGTCATACCGGGGTTTAGCGCGCTAACGTACAATGAGCAGTTCTTC
TRBD2	TRBV7-2	TRBJ2-2	CASSYQLGLASTGELFF	TGTGCCAGCAGCTATCAACTGGGACTAGCGAGTACCGGGGAGCTGTTTTTT
NA	TRBV6-1	TRBJ2-7	CASSAGPSSYEQYF	TGTGCCAGCAGCGCGGGGCCGAGCTCCTACGAGCAGTACTTC
TRBD2	TRBV6-5	TRBJ2-7	CASSYEREVAYEQYF	TGTGCCAGCAGTTACGAGCGGGAAGTCGCCTACGAGCAGTACTTC
NA	TRBV28	TRBJ1-5	CASSYRQADYGNQPQHF	TGTGCCAGCAGCTATAGACAGGCCGATTACGGCAATCAGCCCCAGCATTTT
TRBD1	TRBV5-1	TRBJ1-3	CASSWTGSGNTIYF	TGCGCCAGCAGCTGGACAGGCTCTGGAAACACCATATATTTT
NA	TRBV5-4	TRBJ1-4	CASSFYPQGNEKLFF	TGTGCCAGCAGCTTTTACCCCCAGGGGAATGAAAAACTGTTTTTT
NA	TRBV9	TRBJ1-6	CASSLGANSPLHF	TGTGCCAGCAGCCTGGGGGCGAATTCACCCCTCCACTTT
TRBD1	TRBV6-5	TRBJ1-1	CASSSPGQGRTEAFF	TGTGCCAGCAGTTCCCCCGGACAGGGGCGAACTGAAGCTTTCTTT
TRBD1	TRBV5-8	TRBJ2-7	CASRRGTGSELGSYEQYF	TGTGCCAGCAGGCGCGGGACAGGGTCCGAACTGGGGTCCTACGAGCAGTACTTC
NA	TRBV5-1	TRBJ1-2	CASSFDSLYGYTF	TGCGCCAGCAGCTTTGACAGTCTCTATGGCTACACCTTC
TRBD1	TRBV7-9	TRBJ1-3	CASSTPRGLGNTIYF	TGTGCCAGCAGCACACCGAGGGGGCTCGGAAACACCATATATTTT
TRBD2	TRBV27	TRBJ2-5	CASSLGRVLAGEETQYF	TGTGCCAGCAGTTTAGGTCGTGTACTAGCGGGTGAAGAGACCCAGTACTTC
TRBD1	TRBV19	TRBJ1-1	CASSLRTGGEAFF	TGTGCCAGTAGTCTAAGGACAGGCGGGGAAGCTTTCTTT